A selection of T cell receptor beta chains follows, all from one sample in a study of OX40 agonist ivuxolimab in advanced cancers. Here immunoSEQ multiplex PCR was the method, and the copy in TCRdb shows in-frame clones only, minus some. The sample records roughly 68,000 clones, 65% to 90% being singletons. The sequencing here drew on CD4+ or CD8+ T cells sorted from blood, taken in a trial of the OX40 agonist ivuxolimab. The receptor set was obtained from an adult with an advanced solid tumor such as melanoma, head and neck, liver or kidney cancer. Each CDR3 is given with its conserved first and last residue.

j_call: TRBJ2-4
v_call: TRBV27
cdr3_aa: CASSLPGNIQYF

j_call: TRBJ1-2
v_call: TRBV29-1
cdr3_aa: CSVDWTSSGYTF

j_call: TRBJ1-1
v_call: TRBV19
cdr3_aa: CASISGGITMNTEAFF

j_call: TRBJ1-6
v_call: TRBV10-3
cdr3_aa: CAISGGPNNSPLHF

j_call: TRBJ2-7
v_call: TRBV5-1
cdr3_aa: CASRAQGGTSYEQYF

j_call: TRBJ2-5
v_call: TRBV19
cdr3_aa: CASSRTPGRGAQETQYF

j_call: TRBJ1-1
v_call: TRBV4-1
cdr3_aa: CASSPTRGNTEAFF

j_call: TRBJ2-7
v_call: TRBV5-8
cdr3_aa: CASSLGTGPIYEQYF

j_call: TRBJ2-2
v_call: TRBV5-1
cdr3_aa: CASSFGHTGTGELFF

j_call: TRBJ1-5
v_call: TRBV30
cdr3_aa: CAWSVGWGAVRQPQHF

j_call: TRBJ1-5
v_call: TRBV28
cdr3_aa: CASSLSQPQHF

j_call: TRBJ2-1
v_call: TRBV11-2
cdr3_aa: CASSLVDLLYNEQFF

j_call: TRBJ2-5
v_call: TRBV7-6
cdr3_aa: CASSYSGGPGAQYF

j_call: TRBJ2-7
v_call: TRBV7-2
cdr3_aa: CASSLGHGDEQYF

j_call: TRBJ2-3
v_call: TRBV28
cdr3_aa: CASSVLAGITDTQYF

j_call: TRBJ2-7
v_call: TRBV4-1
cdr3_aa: CASSQAPSGSLYEQYF

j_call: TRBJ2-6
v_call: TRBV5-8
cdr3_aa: CASSLDSGANVLTF

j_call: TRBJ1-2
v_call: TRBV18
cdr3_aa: CASSPESNPSYGYTF

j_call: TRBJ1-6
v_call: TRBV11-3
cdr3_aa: CASSRGGVDNSPLHF

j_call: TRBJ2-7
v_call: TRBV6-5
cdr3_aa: CASRRTDYEQYF

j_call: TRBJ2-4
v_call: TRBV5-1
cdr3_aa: CASTLTSGAAKNIQYF

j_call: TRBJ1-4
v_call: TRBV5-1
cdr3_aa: CASSSIRGLDEKLFF

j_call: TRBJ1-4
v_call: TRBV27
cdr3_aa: CASSLRLQGLGEKLFF

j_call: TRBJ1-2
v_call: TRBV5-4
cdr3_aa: CASSLPVGDGYTF

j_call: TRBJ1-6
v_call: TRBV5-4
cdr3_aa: CASSSGQSNSPLHF

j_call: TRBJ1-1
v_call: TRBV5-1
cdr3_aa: CASSSGQGWTEAFF

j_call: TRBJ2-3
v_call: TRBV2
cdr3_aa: CASRDSGPDTQYF

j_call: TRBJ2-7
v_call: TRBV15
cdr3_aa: CATSRGGNDYEQYF

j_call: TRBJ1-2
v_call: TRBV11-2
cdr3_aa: CASSLGQRDGYTF

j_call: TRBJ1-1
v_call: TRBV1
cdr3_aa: CTSSQVPTGNRTEAFF

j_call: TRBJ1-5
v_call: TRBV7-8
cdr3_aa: CASSLGAGANSNQPQHF

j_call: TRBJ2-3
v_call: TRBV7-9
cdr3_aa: CASSSRGPDTQYF

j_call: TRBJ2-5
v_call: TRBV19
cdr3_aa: CASRDLMKETQYF

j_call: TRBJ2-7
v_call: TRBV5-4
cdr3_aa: CASKLAGGTYEQYF

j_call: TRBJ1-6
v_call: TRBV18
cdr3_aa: CASSPRQGLTNSPLHF

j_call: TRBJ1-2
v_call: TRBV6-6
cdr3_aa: CASSEADTNYGYTF

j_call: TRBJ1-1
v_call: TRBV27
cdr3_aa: CANYTEAFF

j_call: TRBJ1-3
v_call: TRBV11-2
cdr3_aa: CASSLGGQAGFSGNTIYF

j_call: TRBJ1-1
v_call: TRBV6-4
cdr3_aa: CASSKTGQGASEAFF

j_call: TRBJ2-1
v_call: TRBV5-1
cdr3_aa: CASSQVGAFNEQFF

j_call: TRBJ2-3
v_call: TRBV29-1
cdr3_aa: CSVDRGASTDTQYF

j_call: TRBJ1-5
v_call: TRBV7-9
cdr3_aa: CASSFGPSSDQPQHF

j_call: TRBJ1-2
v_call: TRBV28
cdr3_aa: CASSLGGGTGPVAAYGYTF

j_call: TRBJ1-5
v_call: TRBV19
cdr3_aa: CASRPRGGSILRNQPQHF

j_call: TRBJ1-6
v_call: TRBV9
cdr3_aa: CASSGAGTGTSPLHF

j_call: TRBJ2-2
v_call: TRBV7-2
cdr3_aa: CASSLFPGLETGELFF